This TCR beta chain was recovered during a study of cytomegalovirus exposure and HLA in healthy donors. Study results and caveats: Researchers catalogued about 150 TCR beta chains as cytomegalovirus-associated.

Comments on this clone: Its antigen is still unknown.

Germline CDR1 reads SGHVS; CDR2 reads FNYEAQ. The V end lost 3 bases, the J end lost 0 bases, and 13 bases lay between the germline ends. CDR3 length equals 16 residues. The PCR made use of 60 Vbeta and 13 Jbeta primers. Repertoires were generated with immunoSEQ multiplex PCR, while TCRdb's copy carries only in-frame clones and drops some. Here the sample table reports about 170,000 clones. Material: PBMCs. This sequence originates from a young woman in good health and CMV-seropositive. The chain has TRBV7-6 and TRBJ2-3, with D maybe TRBD2 (6 bases). The CDR3 here is CASSFLLASSTDTQYF. The CDR3 nucleotides read TGTGCCAGCAGCTTCCTACTAGCCTCTAGCACAGATACGCAGTATTTT.